This T cell receptor beta chain was captured by sequencing in a study of T-cell memory formation after mild COVID-19. Regarding the study as a whole: CD4+ bias marked clones expanding day 15 to 37, unlike balanced contracting clones.

TCRdb recomputed calls from the 5' RACE reads with MiXCR, one row per CDR3 protein. Of 400,000 to 550,000 distinct CDR3 sequences in the sample, nearly 25% are singletons; the top ten hold approximately 12%. This clonotype has only a few counts. Its antigen is currently unknown. Germline CDR1 and CDR2: DFQATT and SNEGSKA (reference sequence). V was cut by 3 bases and J by 1 base, with 7 bases left in between. CDR3 length equals 14 residues. The rearrangement uses TRBV20-1 and TRBJ2-6; maybe TRBD1 (6 bases). The receptor was isolated from an adult woman who had mild COVID-19 (a few samples of this study predate the infection). Cell type and time point are not known. The sample taken for sequencing was PBMCs or a T cell subset sorted from them (not recorded which). The CDR3: CSASQGSGANVLTF. In nucleotides, the CDR3 is TGCAGTGCTAGCCAGGGGTCTGGGGCCAACGTCCTGACTTTC.